These 18 T cell receptor beta chains share one sample of origin, sequenced in a study of cytomegalovirus exposure and HLA in healthy donors. The table came from immunoSEQ multiplex PCR; TCRdb's copy has only in-frame clones and leaves some out. The sample records 150,000 or so clones, approximately 90% being singletons. The sample consisted of PBMCs. These TCRs come from a woman aged 25-40 years in good health and CMV-seropositive.

This clone was seen only a few times. At the DNA level, this CDR3 is encoded by other sequences in the same sample as well. V and J are TRBV19 and TRBJ2-3; perhaps TRBD2 as D (5 bases). This CDR3 is built from 13 residues. The V end was cut by 4 bases, the J end by 6 bases, with 11 bases between. Germline V CDR1 and CDR2: LNHDA, SQIVND (reference sequence). The CDR3 sequence is CASSTGLPDTQYF. For the CDR3, the DNA is TGTGCCAGTAGTACCGGACTGCCTGATACGCAGTATTTT.

V is TRBV10-1 and J is TRBJ2-7; 12 bases align to TRBD1. Germline values: CDR1 WNHNN, CDR2 SYGVQD (reference sequence). The CDR3 length is 16 residues. V was clipped by 0 bases and J by 5 bases; unmatched bases: 5. The CDR3 reads CASSESAGTGGHEQYF. The CDR3 nucleotides read TGCGCCAGCAGTGAGTCGGCCGGGACAGGGGGCCACGAGCAGTACTTC.

This clone appeared a single time. The junction departs from germline at one end; a sequencing error may be responsible. The CDR3 coding sequence is TGTGCCACCAGCAGGGGAAGGATCACTGAAGCTTTCTTT. Protein product: CATSRGRITEAFF. The gene calls are TRBV7-9 and TRBJ1-1; tentative D call: TRBD1 (6 bases). The CDR3 runs to 13 residues. CDR1 SEHNR and CDR2 FQNEAQ come from the germline V gene (reference sequence).

The CDR3 here is CASSSGLGGPQYF. The CDR3 region has the DNA TGCGCCAGCAGCTCGGGCTTAGGGGGTCCCCAGTACTTC. The gene calls are TRBV5-1 and TRBJ2-5; possibly TRBD1 for D (6 bases). This CDR3 contains 13 residues. Germline CDR1 and CDR2: SGHRS and YFSETQ. V shed 3 bases and J shed 9 bases, with 15 bases lying between them.

The gene calls are TRBV5-5 and TRBJ2-7, with 7 nucleotides matching TRBD1. This CDR3 spans 18 amino acids. V was clipped by 4 bases and J by 1 base; unmatched bases: 17. Germline-derived CDR1 and CDR2 are SGHKS and YYEKEE (reference sequence). In DNA form, the CDR3 reads TGTGCCAGCAGCACATCGCGCCCTGACAGGGTGGTATCCTACGAGCAGTACTTC. This codes for CASSTSRPDRVVSYEQYF.

The chain carries TRBV5-1 and TRBJ2-1; D gene ambiguous. Germline lookup yields CDR1 SGHRS and CDR2 YFSETQ. CDR3 size: 14 residues. The V gene lost 0 bases and the J gene lost 5 bases, with 9 bases spanning the gap. The CDR3: CASSLEQPNNEQFF. The CDR3 DNA follows: TGCGCCAGCAGCTTGGAACAGCCTAACAATGAGCAGTTCTTC.

The chain combines TRBV7-2 with TRBJ2-7; D might be TRBD2 (6 bases). V was pared by 5 bases and J by 3 bases, with 17 bases between. This CDR3 comprises 15 residues. The germline V gene has CDR1 SGHTA and CDR2 FQGNSA. CDR3 nucleotide sequence: TGTGCCAGCAGCCGCACGGGAGCCCCAGGCTACGAGCAGTACTTC. Amino acids: CASSRTGAPGYEQYF. Looking up the rest from reference TRBV7-2 and TRBJ2-7 gives the full variable domain: GAGVSQSPSNKVTEKGKDVELRCDPISGHTALYWYRQSLGQGLEFLIYFQGNSAPDKSGLPSDRFSAERTGGSVSTLTIQRTQQEDSAVYLCASSRTGAPGYEQYFGPGTRLTVT.

The chain joins TRBV5-1 to TRBJ2-1; TRBD1 is a possible D gene (6 bases). Germline CDR1 is SGHRS and CDR2 is YFSETQ. Trimming took 3 bases from V and 9 from J, leaving 16 bases between them. CDR3 length equals 14 residues. CDR3 DNA: TGCGCCAGCAGCTGGGGGCCCGAACGGGGTGAGCAGTTCTTC. Translating gives CASSWGPERGEQFF.

The chain joins TRBV7-9 to TRBJ2-7, with 11 bases matching TRBD1. CDR1 and CDR2 (germline): SEHNR, FQNEAQ (reference sequence). V shed 5 bases, J shed 4 bases, and the junction held 4 bases outside the gene matches. The CDR3 runs 14 residues. The CDR3 sequence is CASSLRDRGYEQYF. The CDR3 nucleotides read TGTGCCAGCAGCCTCCGGGACAGGGGGTACGAGCAGTACTTC.

The rearrangement uses TRBV19 and TRBJ1-6, with 7 bases that match TRBD1. J lost 4 bases, V lost 2 bases, and 8 bases had no gene match. Germline loops: CDR1 LNHDA, CDR2 SQIVND (reference sequence). CDR3 length equals 17 residues. Here the CDR3 reads CASSIRQGNQYNSPLHF. The CDR3 region has the DNA TGTGCCAGTAGTATACGACAGGGCAATCAGTATAATTCACCCCTCCACTTT.

CDR3 in DNA: TGTGCCAGCAGCTCGGGACAGGGCGGAGATGAAAAACTGTTTTTT. Amino acid sequence: CASSSGQGGDEKLFF. The chain couples TRBV6-1 to TRBJ1-4; 9 bases align to TRBD1. The CDR3 loop spans 15 amino acids. Trimming at V came to 6 bases and at J to 6 bases, leaving 8 bases not matched to a gene. The germline V gene has CDR1 MNHNS and CDR2 SASEGT.

V and J are TRBV4-1 and TRBJ2-5, with D maybe TRBD1 (5 bases). This CDR3 is 14 amino acids long. Germline values: CDR1 MGHRA, CDR2 YSYEKL. V lost 0 bases, J lost 5 bases, and 10 bases lay in between. The CDR3 region has the DNA TGCGCCAGCAGCCAAGACCGACAGAGGGAGACCCAGTACTTC. It translates to CASSQDRQRETQYF.

This clone was picked up a small number of times. This chain joins TRBV5-8 and TRBJ2-7; the D gene is possibly TRBD2 (5 bases). The CDR3 covers 13 residues. Trimming removed 2 bases from V and 4 bases from J, with 10 bases in between. Germline CDR1 reads SGHTS; CDR2 reads YDEGEE. The CDR3 nucleotides read TGTGCCAGCAGCTTAGCGGAGCTATACGAGCAGTACTTC. Protein product: CASSLAELYEQYF.

V and J are TRBV5-1 and TRBJ2-5; 8 bases line up with TRBD1. Germline-derived CDR1 and CDR2 are SGHRS and YFSETQ. The V gene end was trimmed by 2 bases and the J gene end by 1 base; junction bases not matched to a gene: 1. This CDR3 region has 14 residues. CDR3 DNA sequence: TGCGCCAGCAGCTTTGGGACAGGCCAAGAGACCCAGTACTTC. Its protein is CASSFGTGQETQYF.

The table lists this clone with a count of one. The rearrangement uses TRBV7-9 and TRBJ2-1; TRBD2 matches 7 bases. V dropped 7 bases and J dropped 0; count of bases not matched to a gene: 3. Per germline, CDR1 SEHNR and CDR2 FQNEAQ (reference sequence). This CDR3 contains 14 residues. The CDR3 loop reads CASIGGSSYNEQFF. DNA for the CDR3: TGTGCCAGCATCGGGGGGAGCTCCTACAATGAGCAGTTCTTC.

The chain carries TRBV15 and TRBJ1-2; tentative D call: TRBD1 (5 bases). The germline gives CDR1 LNHNV, CDR2 YYDKDF (reference sequence). Trimming removed 1 base from V and 4 bases from J, with 13 bases in between. CDR3 length equals 15 residues. In nucleotides, the CDR3 is TGTGCCACCAGCAGAGGGGGCAGCTCTGGCTATGGCTACACCTTC. It translates to CATSRGGSSGYGYTF.

V and J are TRBV19 and TRBJ2-1; 8 nucleotides align to TRBD2. Looked up from germline, CDR1 is LNHDA and CDR2 is SQIVND (reference sequence). This CDR3 has 18 amino acids. Losses at the gene ends were 2 bases for V and 2 bases for J; bases not matched to a gene: 11. The CDR3 DNA sequence: TGTGCCAGTAGTATATGGGGCGGAGGAGCGGGAGCCTACAATGAGCAGTTCTTC. This encodes CASSIWGGGAGAYNEQFF.

This clone appeared once. One end of the junction is discordant with germline, which a read error may explain. J is TRBJ2-3 and V is TRBV4-1; possible D gene TRBD2, 6 bases. Germline V lookup: CDR1 MGHRA, CDR2 YSYEKL. CDR3 length: 13 amino acids. The CDR3 is CASSQVTWGLRDF. CDR3 DNA: TGCGCCAGCAGCCAAGTCACATGGGGACTTCGGGATTTT.